Below are 17 T cell receptor beta chains sequenced from a single sample in a study of CD8 T cells in ankylosing spondylitis. For these TCRs, the target antigens are not known. Whole-study results and caveats: The study identified a TCR beta motif of eight highly homologous variants that appeared characteristic of ankylosing spondylitis blood.

TCRdb independently ran MiXCR on the 5' RACE reads; one entry per CDR3 protein. The sample has some 840,000 distinct CDR3 sequences, about 11% seen once; the top ten hold 0.45% to 0.6%. The source material was blood, either unsorted or a sorted T cell fraction (not recorded which). Every receptor here comes from a male donor with ankylosing spondylitis.

This clonotype showed up many times. The rearrangement uses TRBV9 and TRBJ2-1; 10 bases are shared with TRBD2. Germline values: CDR1 SGDLS, CDR2 YYNGEE. The V and J ends lost 4 bases and 3 bases, in that order; junction bases with no gene match: 4. The CDR3 spans 15 residues. The CDR3 bases are TGTGCCAGCAGCACCCGACTAGCGGGCTACAATGAGCAGTTCTTC. Its translation: CASSTRLAGYNEQFF.

The chain combines TRBV30 with TRBJ2-3, with a weak D call TRBD2 (6 bases). V was clipped by 8 bases and J by 1 base, with 16 bases between them. Germline values: CDR1 GTSNPN, CDR2 SVGIG (reference sequence). The CDR3 has 14 residues. CDR3 nucleotides: TGTGCCCTGACTAGAGCGAAGGGCACAGATACGCAGTATTTT. Its translation: CALTRAKGTDTQYF. The whole variable domain, filled in from reference TRBV30 and TRBJ2-3, reads SQTIHQWPATLVQPVGSPLSLECTVEGTSNPNLYWYRQAAGRGLQLLFYSVGIGQISSEVPQNLSASRPQDRQFILSSKKLLLSDSGFYLCALTRAKGTDTQYFGPGTRLTVL.

The chain has TRBV6-1 and TRBJ2-3; 12 bases line up with TRBD2. CDR3 length equals 14 residues. The germline V gene encodes CDR1 MNHNS and CDR2 SASEGT. The CDR3 DNA follows: TGTGCAGCCGGACTAGCGGGGAGTTTGGATACGCAGTATTTT. This sequence encodes CAAGLAGSLDTQYF.

The V call is TRBV7-9, the J call TRBJ2-6, with 7 nucleotides matching TRBD1. The CDR3 runs 13 residues. Germline CDR1 reads SEHNR; CDR2 reads FQNEAQ (reference sequence). With 5 bases clipped from V and 13 bases from J, the junction kept 8 bases outside the gene matches. CDR3 residues: CASSQGTVGVLTF. The CDR3 nucleotides are TGTGCCAGCAGCCAGGGGACAGTCGGAGTCCTGACTTTC.

In this sample, this clonotype turned up many times. The gene calls are TRBV5-1 and TRBJ2-2; D may match TRBD1 or TRBD2 (5 bases each). The CDR3 has 13 residues. Trimming stripped 9 bases from V and 3 bases from J, with 12 bases between. Looked up from germline, CDR1 is SGHRS and CDR2 is YFSETQ. The CDR3 DNA reads as TGCGCCACCAGGGACCAAGACACCGGGGAGCTGTTTTTT. Translated, it gives CATRDQDTGELFF.

The chain employs TRBV9 and TRBJ1-1; unclear D gene. The germline V and J ends were trimmed by 0 bases and 6 bases, with 12 bases remaining between them. CDR3 length equals 14 residues. In germline, CDR1 is SGDLS, CDR2 YYNGEE. CDR3 coding DNA: TGTGCCAGCAGCGTAGTTGGGTTGGAGGCTGAAGCTTTCTTT. The encoded protein is CASSVVGLEAEAFF.

The CDR3 spells CASSPEPIQTMGYTF. The CDR3 DNA is TGCGCCAGCAGCCCAGAGCCGATCCAGACAATGGGCTACACCTTC. The chain carries TRBV5-1 and TRBJ1-2; no firm D call. This CDR3 has 15 amino acids. Germline CDR1 reads SGHRS; CDR2 reads YFSETQ. V was trimmed by 4 bases and J by 8 bases, leaving 21 bases between them. Full variable domain (rest looked up from reference TRBV5-1 and TRBJ1-2): KAGVTQTPRYLIKTRGQQVTLSCSPISGHRSVSWYQQTPGQGLQFLFEYFSETQRNKGNFPGRFSGRQFSNSRSEMNVSTLELGDSALYLCASSPEPIQTMGYTFGSGTRLTVV.

This clonotype has a handful of counts. The chain uses TRBV6-1 and TRBJ2-3; 8 bases align to TRBD1. CDR1 is MNHNS and CDR2 is SASEGT in the germline V gene. This CDR3 is 15 amino acids long. The junction had 6 bases not matched to a gene; V was cut back by 6 bases and J by 1 base. The CDR3 region is CASSIQGVGTDTQYF. DNA of the CDR3: TGTGCCAGCAGCATACAGGGGGTTGGCACAGATACGCAGTATTTT.

This clonotype was counted only a few times. The chain is built from TRBV20-1 and TRBJ2-1; possibly TRBD1 for D (5 bases). Trimming cost V 1 base and J 7 bases, with 14 bases left between them. This CDR3 comprises 14 residues. Germline V gene lookup returns CDR1 DFQATT and CDR2 SNEGSKA (reference sequence). CDR3 amino acids: CSARVKGVTNEQFF. CDR3 nucleotides: TGCAGTGCTAGAGTCAAAGGGGTAACTAATGAGCAGTTCTTC.

The chain couples TRBV29-1 to TRBJ1-2; D is undetermined. The germline V and J ends were trimmed by 5 bases and 4 bases, with 11 bases remaining between them. Germline-derived CDR1 and CDR2 are SQVTM and ANQGSEA. The CDR3 has 12 amino acids. The CDR3 sequence is CSVPGLRYGYTF. DNA of the CDR3: TGCAGCGTTCCTGGACTGCGCTATGGCTACACCTTC.

This chain joins TRBV18 and TRBJ2-7; 7 nucleotides agree with TRBD1. Germline values: CDR1 KGHSH, CDR2 LQKENI. Trimming cost V 4 bases and J 2 bases; bases outside gene matches: 5. The length of the CDR3 is 14 residues. The CDR3 reads CASSRTGTPYEQYF. The DNA for the CDR3 is TGTGCCAGCTCACGGACAGGTACTCCCTACGAGCAGTACTTC.

This clonotype was counted only a few times. Here the CDR3 reads CASSHGLGTDTQYF. Written as DNA, the CDR3 is TGTGCCAGCAGCCACGGGTTAGGCACAGATACGCAGTATTTT. This chain uses TRBV5-6 with TRBJ2-3; D remains ambiguous. CDR3 length equals 14 residues. Trimming cost V 4 bases and J 1 base, with 10 bases left between them. Germline assignment: CDR1 SGHDT and CDR2 YYEEEE.

V and J are TRBV5-1 and TRBJ2-5; 7 bases match TRBD2. There are 16 residues in the CDR3. V shed 0 bases and J 5 bases; nucleotides not matched to a gene: 10. CDR1 SGHRS and CDR2 YFSETQ come from the germline V gene. CDR3 loop: CASSLAAGRTGETQYF. CDR3 bases: TGCGCCAGCAGCTTGGCAGCGGGGAGGACCGGGGAGACCCAGTACTTC. Drawing the rest from reference TRBV5-1 and TRBJ2-5, the complete variable domain is KAGVTQTPRYLIKTRGQQVTLSCSPISGHRSVSWYQQTPGQGLQFLFEYFSETQRNKGNFPGRFSGRQFSNSRSEMNVSTLELGDSALYLCASSLAAGRTGETQYFGPGTRLLVL.

The chain uses TRBV12-3 or TRBV12-4 and TRBJ1-3, with D unresolved. Trimming shortened V by 6 bases and J by 0 bases, and 15 bases separated the two germline ends. The CDR3 extends over 16 amino acids. The CDR3: CASSLTRALSGNTIYF. The CDR3 DNA is TGTGCCAGCAGCCTCACAAGGGCCCTCTCTGGAAACACCATATATTTT.

In its sample, this clonotype was seen many times. CDR3 coding DNA: TGCAGCGTTGATTTGGCAGATACGCAGTATTTT. It yields the protein CSVDLADTQYF. The V gene is TRBV29-1, the J gene TRBJ2-3; D is unclear. Germline lookup yields CDR1 SQVTM and CDR2 ANQGSEA. This CDR3 is 11 amino acids long. Trimming removed 3 bases from V and 4 bases from J, with 5 bases in between.

This clonotype was detected a few times. This sequence joins TRBV27 and TRBJ1-1; TRBD1 matches at 10 bases. J was trimmed by 4 bases and V by 8 bases; bases with no gene match: 4. The CDR3 is made up of 13 amino acids. In germline, CDR1 is MNHEY, CDR2 SMNVEV (reference sequence). Here the CDR3 reads CASQGTGVTEAFF. The CDR3 DNA is TGTGCCAGCCAAGGGACAGGGGTCACTGAAGCTTTCTTT.

There are many counts of this clonotype. This sequence joins TRBV18 and TRBJ2-3; a possible D gene is TRBD1 (6 bases). The CDR3 sequence is 14 residues long. V dropped 4 bases and J dropped 4 bases, with 12 bases sitting between them. The V gene's germline CDR1 is KGHSH and CDR2 LQKENI. CDR3 in amino acids: CASSLGQFADTQYF. The CDR3 DNA reads TGTGCCAGCTCACTCGGACAGTTTGCAGATACGCAGTATTTT. The whole variable domain, filled in from reference TRBV18 and TRBJ2-3, reads NAGVMQNPRHLVRRRGQEARLRCSPMKGHSHVYWYRQLPEEGLKFMVYLQKENIIDESGMPKERFSAEFPKEGPSILRIQQVVRGDSAAYFCASSLGQFADTQYFGPGTRLTVL.